Listed here are 8 T cell receptor beta chains from one sample, sequenced in a study of chemoradiotherapy in HPV16-positive cancers. TCRdb's table, derived via immunoSEQ multiplex PCR, lists solely in-frame clones and lacks some. The sample carries under 14,000 clones, 74% recorded once. Sampling took place from a patient who underwent chemoradiotherapy. These receptors were taken from a human donor with HPV-associated anogenital cancer.

The gene calls are TRBV15 and TRBJ1-2, with 7 bases that match TRBD1. V shed 5 bases and J 6 bases; nucleotides not matched to a gene: 18. Germline V gives CDR1 LNHNV, CDR2 YYDKDF (reference sequence). This CDR3 region has 17 residues. This CDR3 is CATSGDRALLTVHGYTF. The CDR3 region has the DNA TGTGCCACCAGCGGCGACAGGGCGCTCCTGACCGTGCATGGCTACACCTTC.

This clone was counted a single time. The genes are TRBV6-1 and TRBJ2-7; D not certain. This CDR3 is 14 amino acids long. Germline CDR1 reads MNHNS; CDR2 reads SASEGT. The V and J ends lost 4 bases and 6 bases respectively, with 16 bases between them. The CDR3 DNA follows: TGTGCCAGCAGTGCGTCCCCTGGTCTCTCCGAGCAGTACGTC. The encoded protein is CASSASPGLSEQYV.

As concerns this clone: This CDR3 is also generated by other DNA sequences in the sample. The chain recombines TRBV5-1 with TRBJ2-7, with D possibly being TRBD1 or TRBD2 (6 bases each). Trimming took off 4 bases at V and 2 bases at J, with 16 bases between the two ends. CDR1 SGHRS and CDR2 YFSETQ come from the germline V gene. There are 15 residues in the CDR3. The chain's CDR3 is CASSLSGGLTYEQYV. The CDR3 bases are TGCGCCAGCAGCCTATCCGGGGGCCTCACCTACGAGCAGTACGTC.

The rearrangement links TRBV9 to TRBJ2-4; D remains ambiguous. The V gene's germline CDR1 is SGDLS and CDR2 YYNGEE. The CDR3 consists of 17 residues. V dropped 4 bases and J dropped 3 bases, with 20 bases sitting between them. The CDR3 region has the DNA TGTGCCAGCAGCTCTAGAGCAGGCGGAAGGGACAAAAACATTCAGTACTTC. Translation: CASSSRAGGRDKNIQYF.

The rearrangement uses TRBV18 and TRBJ2-7; D is undetermined. V was clipped by 6 bases and J by 1 base, with 10 bases between them. CDR3 length: 13 residues. Germline V gives CDR1 KGHSH, CDR2 LQKENI. The CDR3 is CASSPPTSYEQYF. CDR3 DNA: TGTGCCAGCTCGCCTCCAACTTCCTACGAGCAGTACTTC.

The J gene is TRBJ1-2, the V gene TRBV5-6; tentative D call: TRBD1 (6 bases). This CDR3 is built from 14 residues. Per germline, CDR1 SGHDT and CDR2 YYEEEE. Between the trimmed V and J ends, which lost 0 bases and 5 bases, there was a span of 11 bases. The CDR3 here is CASSLAGQQYGYTF. The DNA of the CDR3 is TGTGCCAGCAGCTTGGCCGGACAGCAGTATGGCTACACCTTC.

This clone was found a few times. The CDR3 is CASIGSETAYGYTF. The CDR3 region has the DNA TGTGCCAGCATCGGGTCAGAGACAGCTTATGGCTACACCTTC. The J gene is TRBJ1-2, the V gene TRBV25-1, with TRBD1 as a possible D gene (5 bases). V lost 7 bases and J 5 bases, leaving 17 bases between the germline ends. Germline CDR1 and CDR2: MGHDK and SYGVNS. The CDR3 has 14 amino acids.

This chain joins TRBV7-3 and TRBJ2-3; 9 bases are shared with TRBD2. Germline values: CDR1 SGHTA, CDR2 FQGTGA. The CDR3 covers 17 residues. V was pared by 4 bases and J by 0 bases, with 8 bases of the junction left unmatched. DNA for the CDR3: TGTGCCAGCAGCTCCCGGGAGAGCGGGAGGAGCACAGATACGCAGTATTTT. It codes for CASSSRESGRSTDTQYF.